The rows below give T cell receptor beta chains drawn from one sample of a study of T-cell memory formation after mild COVID-19. TCRdb used MiXCR to reprocess the 5' RACE reads, holding one entry per CDR3 protein. Altogether approximately 440,000 distinct CDR3 sequences are present, 20% being singletons, with the ten largest covering around 8%. The specimen was PBMCs or a T cell subset sorted from them (not recorded which). These receptors originate from an adult woman who had mild COVID-19 (a few samples of this study predate the infection). Cell type and time point are not known. The CDR3 runs from the conserved cysteine through the conserved F or W. D genes are given only for firm matches. Part of the rows lack a size; the others show once, few, many or a class for expanded clones.

clone size | J gene | D gene | V gene | CDR3 DNA | CDR3 protein
NA | TRBJ2-5 | TRBD2 | TRBV6-5 | TGTGCCAGCAGCCCACCGCCGGCGGGAGCGGAGACCCAGTACTTC | CASSPPPAGAETQYF
few | TRBJ2-7 | NA | TRBV4-1 | TGCGCCAGCAGCCAAGAAGTGGCCGATTACGAGCAGTACTTC | CASSQEVADYEQYF
few | TRBJ2-7 | NA | TRBV5-6 | TGTGCCAGCAGGCGGCTAGGTGGGGAGCAGTACTTC | CASRRLGGEQYF
few | TRBJ2-1 | TRBD2 | TRBV18 | TGTGCCAGCTCACCACTGACTAGCGGGGGATACAATGAGCAGTTCTTC | CASSPLTSGGYNEQFF
NA | TRBJ1-6 | TRBD1 | TRBV19 | TGTGCCAGTAGGATGGGACAGGGGATCGGGTCACCCCTCCACTTT | CASRMGQGIGSPLHF
few | TRBJ2-1 | TRBD2 | TRBV7-9 | TGTGCCAGCAGCTTAGGACTAGCGGGTGGGGCCTACAATGAGCAGTTCTTC | CASSLGLAGGAYNEQFF
NA | TRBJ2-5 | NA | TRBV27 | TGTGCCAGCAGTCCGGACTATGAGACCCAGTACTTC | CASSPDYETQYF
many | TRBJ1-2 | NA | TRBV5-1 | TGCGCCAGCAGCCCTGGGGGTATGGACTATGGCTACACCTTC | CASSPGGMDYGYTF
NA | TRBJ1-5 | NA | TRBV12-3/TRBV12-4 | TGTGCCAGCAGTAGGGGAAGGTCAGGGCAGCCCCAGCATTTT | CASSRGRSGQPQHF
few | TRBJ2-7 | NA | TRBV20-1 | TGCAGTGCTTTAAGTCTATACGAGCAGTACTTC | CSALSLYEQYF
NA | TRBJ2-4 | NA | TRBV21-1 | TGTGCCAGCAGAAGACTAGCGGGGAGGGCCAAAAACATTCAGTACTTC | CASRRLAGRAKNIQYF
NA | TRBJ1-1 | TRBD1 | TRBV5-6 | TGTGCCAGCAGCTTGGAGGGCAGGGGGCAAACTGAAGCTTTCTTT | CASSLEGRGQTEAFF
many | TRBJ2-3 | TRBD2 | TRBV24-1 | TGTGCCACCAGTGACCGTAGACTAGCGGACTCTAGCACAGATACGCAGTATTTT | CATSDRRLADSSTDTQYF
few | TRBJ2-1 | NA | TRBV5-1 | TGCGCCAGCAGCCTTCGCGAGGGCCGCAATGAGCAGTTCTTC | CASSLREGRNEQFF
NA | TRBJ1-1 | NA | TRBV20-1 | TGCAGTGCTCTTGGACGGATTGAAGCTTTCTTT | CSALGRIEAFF
NA | TRBJ2-7 | NA | TRBV5-1 | TGCGCCAGCAGCTTGGCCGGGGGGCTGACCTACGAGCAGTACTTC | CASSLAGGLTYEQYF
NA | TRBJ1-4 | NA | TRBV3-1 | TGTGCCAGCAGCACGGTCCCTAATGAAAAACTGTTTTTT | CASSTVPNEKLFF
NA | TRBJ1-2 | NA | TRBV12-5 | TGTGCTAGTGGTTTGTTCACAGGCGACTATGGCTACACCTTC | CASGLFTGDYGYTF
NA | TRBJ1-1 | NA | TRBV5-1 | TGCGCCAGCAGCTTGGCCTTCTCCGGACACCCGAACACTGAAGCTTTCTTT | CASSLAFSGHPNTEAFF
few | TRBJ2-7 | NA | TRBV15 | TGTGCCACCAGCAGAGCCTCGGGACAACCCGGACACTTC | CATSRASGQPGHF
few | TRBJ2-1 | NA | TRBV20-1 | TGCAGTGCTACAGGGTTAGGGGCCTACAATGAGCAGTTCTTC | CSATGLGAYNEQFF
NA | TRBJ2-7 | NA | TRBV27 | TGTGCCAGCAGCCAGCAGGCATCCTACGAGCAGTACTTC | CASSQQASYEQYF
many | TRBJ2-5 | NA | TRBV5-1 | TGCGCCAGCAGCCGCCTCGGAGAGACCCAGTACTTC | CASSRLGETQYF
NA | TRBJ2-2 | NA | TRBV7-7 | TGTGCTAGCAGCTCCGATCGGGCCACCGGGGAGCTGTTTTTT | CASSSDRATGELFF
NA | TRBJ2-3 | TRBD1 | TRBV28 | TGTGCCAGCCCCCCTACAGGGGGTCCCCTCTTCACAGATACGCAGTATTTT | CASPPTGGPLFTDTQYF
NA | TRBJ1-2 | NA | TRBV11-2 | TGTGCCAGCAGCGGACTGGGAGACAGGCGTTCCCCTCCTTACTATGGCTACACCTTC | CASSGLGDRRSPPYYGYTF
few | TRBJ2-3 | TRBD2 | TRBV6-2/TRBV6-3 | TGTGCCAGCAGTTCCCCAACCGGACTAGCGGGGGAGGCAGATACGCAGTATTTT | CASSSPTGLAGEADTQYF
few | TRBJ2-2 | TRBD2 | TRBV12-3/TRBV12-4 | TGTGCCAGCAGTCTCACTAGCGGGAGGACCGGGGAGCTGTTTTTT | CASSLTSGRTGELFF
few | TRBJ2-7 | TRBD1 | TRBV5-4 | TGTGCCAGCAGCTTGGGGAGACAGGGCCGATACGAGCAGTACTTC | CASSLGRQGRYEQYF
few | TRBJ2-1 | TRBD1 | TRBV6-6 | TGTGCCAGCAGTTATGAGACAGGGGTCAATGAGCAGTTCTTC | CASSYETGVNEQFF
NA | TRBJ2-7 | NA | TRBV5-1 | TGCGCCAGCGGCCTGACCGGGACAACCTACGAGCAGTACTTC | CASGLTGTTYEQYF
few | TRBJ1-6 | NA | TRBV5-5 | TGTGCCAGCAGTAGACCTCTAGGGGATTCACCCCTCCACTTT | CASSRPLGDSPLHF
NA | TRBJ2-3 | NA | TRBV18 | TGTGCCAGCTCACCCGGACAGTTAAGCACAGATACGCAGTATTTT | CASSPGQLSTDTQYF
few | TRBJ2-2 | TRBD2 | TRBV12-3/TRBV12-4 | TGTGCCAGCAGACCTAGCGGGAGTTCCGGGGAGCTGTTTTTT | CASRPSGSSGELFF
NA | TRBJ2-7 | NA | TRBV12-3/TRBV12-4 | TGTGCCAGCAGCAGGATCCCCTACGAGCAGTACTTC | CASSRIPYEQYF
few | TRBJ2-5 | NA | TRBV19 | TGTGCCAGCCACAGGGTGACGAAGATAACCGGTGCAGAGACCCAGTACTTC | CASHRVTKITGAETQYF
few | TRBJ2-7 | NA | TRBV10-3 | TGTGCCATCAGTGTCCAGGACAGACAGACACAGTACTTC | CAISVQDRQTQYF
NA | TRBJ1-2 | NA | TRBV6-2/TRBV6-3 | TGTGCCAGCAGCCTGGACCGTGCCAGACGTGGCTACACCTTC | CASSLDRARRGYTF
NA | TRBJ2-1 | TRBD2 | TRBV30 | TGTGCCTGGAGTGTACCTTTTGGGATAGCGGGCCTGCAGTTCTTC | CAWSVPFGIAGLQFF
NA | TRBJ2-7 | NA | TRBV20-1 | TGCAGTGCTACCCTGGGGGAGTTTCCTAACGAGCAGTACTTC | CSATLGEFPNEQYF
few | TRBJ2-5 | TRBD2 | TRBV3-1 | TGTGCCAGCAGTATAGGGACTAGCGGATGGGTATCGGAGACCCAGTACTTC | CASSIGTSGWVSETQYF